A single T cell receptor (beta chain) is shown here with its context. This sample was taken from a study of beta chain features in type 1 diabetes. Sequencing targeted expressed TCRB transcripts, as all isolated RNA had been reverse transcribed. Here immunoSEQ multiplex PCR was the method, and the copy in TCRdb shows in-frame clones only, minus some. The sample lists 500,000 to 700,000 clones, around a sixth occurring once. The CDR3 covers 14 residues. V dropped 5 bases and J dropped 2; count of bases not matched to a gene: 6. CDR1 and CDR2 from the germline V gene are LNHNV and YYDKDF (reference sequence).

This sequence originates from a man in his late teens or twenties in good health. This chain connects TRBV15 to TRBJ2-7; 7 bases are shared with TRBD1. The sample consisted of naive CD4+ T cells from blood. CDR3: CATSPGQPTYEQYF. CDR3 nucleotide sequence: TGTGCCACCAGCCCGGGACAGCCAACCTACGAGCAGTACTTC.